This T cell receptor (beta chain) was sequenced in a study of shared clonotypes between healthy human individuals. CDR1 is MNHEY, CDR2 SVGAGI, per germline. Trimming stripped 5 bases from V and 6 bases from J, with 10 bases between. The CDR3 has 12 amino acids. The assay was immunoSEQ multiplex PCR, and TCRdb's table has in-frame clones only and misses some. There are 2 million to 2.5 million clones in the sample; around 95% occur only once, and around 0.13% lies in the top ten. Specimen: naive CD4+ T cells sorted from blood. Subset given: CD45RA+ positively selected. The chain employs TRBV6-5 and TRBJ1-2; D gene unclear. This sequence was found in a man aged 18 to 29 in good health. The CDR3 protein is CASSRGSDGYTF. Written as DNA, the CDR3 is TGTGCCAGCAGTAGAGGGTCTGATGGCTACACCTTC.